This T cell receptor beta chain is from a study of T-cell reconstitution after alpha-beta-depleted transplantation in children. The V end was cut by 1 base, the J end by 5 bases, with 13 bases between. The germline CDR1 and CDR2 sequences are SGHRS and YFSETQ. The CDR3 runs 15 residues. This clonotype was counted between two and nine times. This sample's TCRbeta library carried unique molecular identifier barcodes. MiXCR was run by TCRdb on the PCR reads, yielding one entry per CDR3 protein. The repertoire holds 450,000 to 600,000 distinct CDR3 sequences, with less than 35% as singletons. The sample was PBMCs from the stem cell graft donor, taken from the stem cell graft. This chain links TRBV5-1 with TRBJ2-1; D gene uncertain. This clonotype was sampled from a human donor who donated a stem cell graft to a child with aplastic anemia. CDR3 sequence reads: CASSLLQPPDNEQFF. For the CDR3, the DNA is TGCGCCAGCAGCTTGCTCCAGCCTCCCGACAATGAGCAGTTCTTC.